These T cell receptor beta chains were read from a single sample in a study of T-cell reconstitution after alpha-beta-depleted transplantation in children. Each CDR3 protein gets one entry after TCRdb re-called the PCR reads with MiXCR. The sample consists of more than 400,000 distinct CDR3 sequences, approximately 42% of them appearing once. Sequencing was performed on PBMCs, taken before TCRalphabeta/CD19-depleted stem cell transplant. Every receptor here comes from a girl between 2 and 10 years old with aplastic anemia, due to receive a stem cell transplant. The CDR3 runs from the conserved cysteine through the conserved F or W. Each record gives: V gene, J gene, clone size, D gene, CDR3 DNA, CDR3 protein. A D gene is named only where the DNA matches it firmly. Clone size is stated in some rows and not others, as once, few, many or a class when expanded.

v_call: TRBV20-1; j_call: TRBJ2-7; clone_size: many; d_call: NA; cdr3_nt: TGCAGTGCTAGAGTTGTAGCTTCCCCGGGGGAGCAGTACTTC; cdr3_aa: CSARVVASPGEQYF
v_call: TRBV11-2; j_call: TRBJ2-1; clone_size: many; d_call: TRBD2; cdr3_nt: TGTGCCAGCAGCTGGGGAGGGACCCCCTATGAGCAGTTCTTC; cdr3_aa: CASSWGGTPYEQFF
v_call: TRBV5-6; j_call: TRBJ2-7; clone_size: NA; d_call: NA; cdr3_nt: TGTGCCAGCAGCGGACCGACTAGCTACGAGCAGTACTTC; cdr3_aa: CASSGPTSYEQYF
v_call: TRBV29-1; j_call: TRBJ2-7; clone_size: NA; d_call: TRBD2; cdr3_nt: TGCAGCGTTTTGCTAGCGGGGAGCTCCTACGAGCAGTACTTC; cdr3_aa: CSVLLAGSSYEQYF
v_call: TRBV29-1; j_call: TRBJ2-5; clone_size: NA; d_call: NA; cdr3_nt: TGCAGCGTGCGAGGGGACCAAGAGACCCAGTACTTC; cdr3_aa: CSVRGDQETQYF
v_call: TRBV20-1; j_call: TRBJ1-6; clone_size: many; d_call: NA; cdr3_nt: TGCAGTGCTAGAGATCTCCTAAATGACGCGGGCAATTCACCCCTCCACTTT; cdr3_aa: CSARDLLNDAGNSPLHF
v_call: TRBV12-3/TRBV12-4; j_call: TRBJ1-1; clone_size: many; d_call: NA; cdr3_nt: TGTGCCAGCTGCCTCAGAGGAACTGAAGCTTTCTTT; cdr3_aa: CASCLRGTEAFF
v_call: TRBV5-5; j_call: TRBJ1-2; clone_size: few; d_call: TRBD1; cdr3_nt: TGTGCCAGCAGCTTGGCAGGACAGGGCCCAGGCTACACCTTC; cdr3_aa: CASSLAGQGPGYTF
v_call: TRBV20-1; j_call: TRBJ2-7; clone_size: NA; d_call: NA; cdr3_nt: TGCAGTGCTAGTTACACAGGGTACGAGCAGTACTTC; cdr3_aa: CSASYTGYEQYF
v_call: TRBV7-6; j_call: TRBJ2-1; clone_size: NA; d_call: TRBD2; cdr3_nt: TGTGCCAGCAGCCGGGGACTAGACCTCAATGAGCAGTTCTTC; cdr3_aa: CASSRGLDLNEQFF
v_call: TRBV9; j_call: TRBJ1-6; clone_size: NA; d_call: NA; cdr3_nt: TGTGCCAGCAGCACAGAGAGCTCCTATAATTCACCCCTCCACTTT; cdr3_aa: CASSTESSYNSPLHF
v_call: TRBV20-1; j_call: TRBJ2-7; clone_size: NA; d_call: TRBD1; cdr3_nt: TGCAGTGCTGGCTACTCCGGGACAGCAACCGAGCAGTACTTC; cdr3_aa: CSAGYSGTATEQYF
v_call: TRBV4-1; j_call: TRBJ2-2; clone_size: NA; d_call: TRBD2; cdr3_nt: TGCGCCAGCAGCCGCGGGAGGGCCTATATCGGGGAGCTGTTTTTT; cdr3_aa: CASSRGRAYIGELFF
v_call: TRBV20-1; j_call: TRBJ2-7; clone_size: NA; d_call: NA; cdr3_nt: TGCAGTGCTAGTCGGACAGTCCGAAGGGGCGAGCAGTACTTC; cdr3_aa: CSASRTVRRGEQYF
v_call: TRBV15; j_call: TRBJ1-5; clone_size: NA; d_call: NA; cdr3_nt: TGTGCCACCAGCAGAGATCCCGATCAGCCCCAGCATTTT; cdr3_aa: CATSRDPDQPQHF
v_call: TRBV20-1; j_call: TRBJ2-5; clone_size: NA; d_call: NA; cdr3_nt: TGCAGTGCTAGAGTCCCCAGGGACTTCCCTAAAGGTGACCAGTACTTC; cdr3_aa: CSARVPRDFPKGDQYF
v_call: TRBV12-3/TRBV12-4; j_call: TRBJ1-2; clone_size: many; d_call: NA; cdr3_nt: TGTGCCAGCAGTTTAGAAGACGGGTATGGCTACACCTTC; cdr3_aa: CASSLEDGYGYTF
v_call: TRBV29-1; j_call: TRBJ1-1; clone_size: NA; d_call: NA; cdr3_nt: TGCAGCGTTGTAATTATTGAAGCTTTCTTT; cdr3_aa: CSVVIIEAFF
v_call: TRBV6-5; j_call: TRBJ2-7; clone_size: few; d_call: NA; cdr3_nt: TGTGCCAGCAGTTACTCGCTTCTCTCCTACGAGCAGTACTTC; cdr3_aa: CASSYSLLSYEQYF
v_call: TRBV3-1; j_call: TRBJ2-7; clone_size: NA; d_call: TRBD1; cdr3_nt: TGTGCCAGCAGCTCCGGGACAGGGATGTACGAGCAGTACTTC; cdr3_aa: CASSSGTGMYEQYF
v_call: TRBV4-3; j_call: TRBJ2-2; clone_size: NA; d_call: NA; cdr3_nt: TGCGCCAGCAGCCCGACCTGGGTTGCCGGGGAGCTGTTTTTT; cdr3_aa: CASSPTWVAGELFF
v_call: TRBV20-1; j_call: TRBJ2-3; clone_size: NA; d_call: NA; cdr3_nt: TGCAGTGCTAGCTCTTATAAGCGGCCCAGCACAGATACGCAGTATTTT; cdr3_aa: CSASSYKRPSTDTQYF
v_call: TRBV4-1; j_call: TRBJ2-2; clone_size: many; d_call: NA; cdr3_nt: TGCGCCAGCAGCCAGCTGAGCGGGGAGCTGTTTTTT; cdr3_aa: CASSQLSGELFF
v_call: TRBV6-5; j_call: TRBJ1-3; clone_size: many; d_call: NA; cdr3_nt: TGTGCCAGCAGTTACCAAAGGGGATCTGGAAACACCATATATTTT; cdr3_aa: CASSYQRGSGNTIYF
v_call: TRBV7-3; j_call: TRBJ1-1; clone_size: few; d_call: NA; cdr3_nt: TGTGCCAGCAGCTTAGGGCGCGACCTCGAAGCTTTCTTT; cdr3_aa: CASSLGRDLEAFF
v_call: TRBV15; j_call: TRBJ1-4; clone_size: NA; d_call: NA; cdr3_nt: TGTGCCACCAGCAGAGACCCGAGACAGGACGTTAAACTGTTTTTT; cdr3_aa: CATSRDPRQDVKLFF
v_call: TRBV6-5; j_call: TRBJ2-2; clone_size: many; d_call: NA; cdr3_nt: TGTGCCAGCAGTTACGGGGATACCGGGGAGCTGTTTTTT; cdr3_aa: CASSYGDTGELFF
v_call: TRBV29-1; j_call: TRBJ2-7; clone_size: NA; d_call: NA; cdr3_nt: TGCAGCGCAGGGGACGCCCGCTCCTACGAGCAGTACTTC; cdr3_aa: CSAGDARSYEQYF
v_call: TRBV2; j_call: TRBJ2-1; clone_size: NA; d_call: TRBD2; cdr3_nt: TGTGCCAGCAGCGGACTAGCGGGAGATGACTACAATGAGCAGTTCTTC; cdr3_aa: CASSGLAGDDYNEQFF
v_call: TRBV9; j_call: TRBJ2-6; clone_size: few; d_call: NA; cdr3_nt: TGTGCCAGCAGCGTATTTCAGAACTCCGCGGCCAACGTCCTGACTTTC; cdr3_aa: CASSVFQNSAANVLTF
v_call: TRBV27; j_call: TRBJ1-3; clone_size: NA; d_call: NA; cdr3_nt: TGTGCCAGCAGTCCGTGGGACTCTGGAAACACCATATATTTT; cdr3_aa: CASSPWDSGNTIYF
v_call: TRBV11-2; j_call: TRBJ2-1; clone_size: NA; d_call: NA; cdr3_nt: TGTGCCAGCAGCTCCCTAGGGCGGGGGCCCTTGAATGAGCAGTTCTTC; cdr3_aa: CASSSLGRGPLNEQFF
v_call: TRBV20-1; j_call: TRBJ2-3; clone_size: NA; d_call: NA; cdr3_nt: TGCAGTGCCATGTTTGAGGGGGGGGCCCCCACAGATACGCAGTATTTT; cdr3_aa: CSAMFEGGAPTDTQYF
v_call: TRBV20-1; j_call: TRBJ1-1; clone_size: NA; d_call: TRBD1; cdr3_nt: TGCAGTGCTCGTAACAGGGGGGCCAGTGAAGCTTTCTTT; cdr3_aa: CSARNRGASEAFF
v_call: TRBV2; j_call: TRBJ2-3; clone_size: NA; d_call: NA; cdr3_nt: TGTGCCAGCAGTTATGCAGGGGCAGGGACAGATACGCAGTATTTT; cdr3_aa: CASSYAGAGTDTQYF
v_call: TRBV19; j_call: TRBJ1-5; clone_size: NA; d_call: NA; cdr3_nt: TGTGCCAGTAGTGCTTATCTAGGTAGCAATCAGCCCCAGCATTTT; cdr3_aa: CASSAYLGSNQPQHF
v_call: TRBV6-1; j_call: TRBJ2-2; clone_size: few; d_call: NA; cdr3_nt: TGTGCCAGCAGTCCTCGGGCGCAGGGCAACGGGGAGCTGTTTTTT; cdr3_aa: CASSPRAQGNGELFF
v_call: TRBV4-1; j_call: TRBJ2-3; clone_size: NA; d_call: NA; cdr3_nt: TGCGCCAGCAGCCAAGAGGAACAGGCTGCCGCAGATACGCAGTATTTT; cdr3_aa: CASSQEEQAAADTQYF
v_call: TRBV20-1; j_call: TRBJ2-1; clone_size: NA; d_call: TRBD2; cdr3_nt: TGCAGTGCTAGAGCCAGCGGGAGGATCTCGGGAGTAGGCTTAAGGTTGGGTGAGCAGTTCTTC; cdr3_aa: CSARASGRISGVGLRLGEQFF
v_call: TRBV29-1; j_call: TRBJ2-7; clone_size: NA; d_call: NA; cdr3_nt: TGCAGCGTTGAAGGGGGTGACGTAAACTCCTACGAGCAGTACTTC; cdr3_aa: CSVEGGDVNSYEQYF
v_call: TRBV5-1; j_call: TRBJ2-4; clone_size: NA; d_call: NA; cdr3_nt: TGCGCCAGCAGCTTGGGTGGACCCAAAAACATTCAGTACTTC; cdr3_aa: CASSLGGPKNIQYF
v_call: TRBV6-6; j_call: TRBJ2-7; clone_size: once; d_call: TRBD1; cdr3_nt: TGTAATACCCTTGGACAGGGCTACGAGCAGTACTTC; cdr3_aa: CNTLGQGYEQYF
v_call: TRBV28; j_call: TRBJ2-5; clone_size: NA; d_call: TRBD1; cdr3_nt: TGTGCCAGCACCGGAGACAGGGATCAAGAGACCCAGTACTTC; cdr3_aa: CASTGDRDQETQYF
v_call: TRBV6-1; j_call: TRBJ1-2; clone_size: NA; d_call: TRBD1; cdr3_nt: TGTGCCAGCAGTGAAGTGGGACAGGGACATGGCTACACCTTC; cdr3_aa: CASSEVGQGHGYTF
v_call: TRBV6-5; j_call: TRBJ1-1; clone_size: few; d_call: NA; cdr3_nt: TGTGCCAGCATTTTCGGGACCGCGAACACTGAAGCTTTCTTT; cdr3_aa: CASIFGTANTEAFF
v_call: TRBV6-2/TRBV6-3; j_call: TRBJ1-5; clone_size: NA; d_call: NA; cdr3_nt: TGTGCCAGCAGTACGTTGGGCCCCAGGGATAGCAATCAGCCCCAGCATTTT; cdr3_aa: CASSTLGPRDSNQPQHF
v_call: TRBV7-9; j_call: TRBJ2-3; clone_size: NA; d_call: NA; cdr3_nt: TGTGCCAGCAGCTCCGGCCCAGTCGACAGGCACTCGGATACGCAGTATTTT; cdr3_aa: CASSSGPVDRHSDTQYF
v_call: TRBV20-1; j_call: TRBJ2-3; clone_size: many; d_call: TRBD2; cdr3_nt: TGCAGTGCTAGGGTCCTACCTAGCGGGAGGGTGGGAGATACGCAGTATTTT; cdr3_aa: CSARVLPSGRVGDTQYF
v_call: TRBV24-1; j_call: TRBJ1-5; clone_size: NA; d_call: NA; cdr3_nt: TGTGCCACCAGTCAGGGAGGTGGGCCCCAGCATTTT; cdr3_aa: CATSQGGGPQHF
v_call: TRBV7-3; j_call: TRBJ2-5; clone_size: NA; d_call: TRBD2; cdr3_nt: TGTGCCAGCAGCTTAGCTCAGCTAGCGGGGGGGCCGAGAGAGACCCAGTACTTC; cdr3_aa: CASSLAQLAGGPRETQYF
v_call: TRBV7-8; j_call: TRBJ2-5; clone_size: NA; d_call: NA; cdr3_nt: TGTGCCAGCAGCCCGTGGAGCGACTTGGGGGAGACCCAGTACTTC; cdr3_aa: CASSPWSDLGETQYF
v_call: TRBV20-1; j_call: TRBJ1-6; clone_size: NA; d_call: NA; cdr3_nt: TGCAGTGCTGCTGGTGAGGGGGGGTTCATTTCACCCCTCCACTTT; cdr3_aa: CSAAGEGGFISPLHF
v_call: TRBV27; j_call: TRBJ2-7; clone_size: many; d_call: NA; cdr3_nt: TGTGCCAGCAGTTTATCCCTAGCTTTTCACGAGCAGTACTTC; cdr3_aa: CASSLSLAFHEQYF
v_call: TRBV12-3/TRBV12-4; j_call: TRBJ2-7; clone_size: NA; d_call: NA; cdr3_nt: TGTGCCAGCAGCCGACTAACGAAATCGGGGACTGGCGAGCAGTACTTC; cdr3_aa: CASSRLTKSGTGEQYF
v_call: TRBV9; j_call: TRBJ2-7; clone_size: few; d_call: NA; cdr3_nt: TGTGCCAGCAGCGTATCTCTTGTTGCAGAGCAGTACTTC; cdr3_aa: CASSVSLVAEQYF
v_call: TRBV28; j_call: TRBJ2-7; clone_size: many; d_call: NA; cdr3_nt: TGTGCCAGCAGTTTGGTTGGCACCCCTTCTTGGGCCTACGAGCAGTACTTC; cdr3_aa: CASSLVGTPSWAYEQYF
v_call: TRBV20-1; j_call: TRBJ2-7; clone_size: NA; d_call: TRBD2; cdr3_nt: TGCAGTGCCCGTGGACTAGCCGCTCCTCTTTACGAGCAGTACTTC; cdr3_aa: CSARGLAAPLYEQYF
v_call: TRBV29-1; j_call: TRBJ1-1; clone_size: NA; d_call: NA; cdr3_nt: TGCAGCGTTGGGAGGGGAGGCGGGGCGAACACTGAAGCTTTCTTT; cdr3_aa: CSVGRGGGANTEAFF
v_call: TRBV6-5; j_call: TRBJ1-5; clone_size: NA; d_call: NA; cdr3_nt: TGTGCCAGCAGTTACGCTTCAGGGAATCAGCCCCAGCATTTT; cdr3_aa: CASSYASGNQPQHF
v_call: TRBV5-1; j_call: TRBJ2-3; clone_size: many; d_call: TRBD2; cdr3_nt: TGCGCCAGCAGCCCTAGCGGGAGGGCCGAGGGGACGCAGTATTTT; cdr3_aa: CASSPSGRAEGTQYF